This TCR beta chain came from a study of molecular identifiers for immune sequencing clone quantification. Germline V gene lookup returns CDR1 SEHNR and CDR2 FQNEAQ (reference sequence). V was shortened by 4 bases and J by 2 bases, with 8 bases between the two germline ends. This CDR3 is built from 13 residues. Study conclusions and caveats: Clonotypes surpassing 20 RNA copies contained over 97% of effector molecules, versus under 1% in naive cells.

This clonotype was observed at least ten times. Its antigen is unidentified. In TCRdb, the PCR reads were re-called with MiXCR into one record per CDR3 protein. The sample holds 250,000 to 350,000 distinct CDR3 sequences, 20% to 25% seen once. The specimen was naive CD8+ T cells from blood, with Jurkat cell RNA spiked in. The subset: FACS-sorted CD8+CD4-CCR7+CD45RA+ naive T cells. This TCR was sampled from a human donor in good health. Some libraries in this study had Jurkat cell RNA spiked in. The chain has TRBV7-9 and TRBJ1-1; no clear D. The CDR3, as DNA: TGTGCCAGCAGCTCCTCCCCTAACACTGAAGCTTTCTTT. It specifies CASSSSPNTEAFF.